This TCR beta chain was sequenced in a study of tumor-infiltrating lymphocytes in primary liver carcinoma. This CDR3 region has 13 residues. Germline CDR1 reads ENHRY; CDR2 reads SYGVKD. V lost 8 bases, J lost 6 bases, and 1 base stayed unmatched. This clonotype has only a few counts. A read error may be the cause here, since a much bigger clone is one base away. Germline DNA was also extracted, and blood RNA derived from unsorted whole blood. The researchers produced TCR beta cDNA from approximately 0.45 ug total RNA with a constant-region primer. A slightly modified ARM-PCR protocol with three nested multiplex PCR rounds produced these TCR beta libraries. Running roughly 10 cycles apiece, the first two PCR rounds relied on TRBV1-TRBV30 forward primers together with a C-beta reverse primer. Via MiXCR, TCRdb re-called the multiplex PCR reads, giving one row per CDR3 protein. The sample records 200,000 or so distinct CDR3 sequences, approximately 65% being singletons.

The source material was peripheral blood. The receptor was derived from a woman aged 60 to 75 with primary liver carcinoma and hepatitis B virus infection. The chain has TRBV10-3 and TRBJ2-1; TRBD2 agrees at 13 bases. The CDR3 DNA reads TGTGCCATCGGACTAGCGGGAGTCAATGAGCAGTTCTTC. As protein: CAIGLAGVNEQFF.